The TCR beta chain described here comes from a study of T cell clones after liver transplantation. Sequenced by immunoSEQ multiplex PCR; TCRdb stores in-frame clones only, minus some. The sample contains roughly 15,000 clones, less than 85% of which appear only once. Trimming removed 3 bases from V and 4 bases from J, with 13 bases in between. The V gene's germline CDR1 is LNHDA and CDR2 SQIVND (reference sequence). The CDR3 length is 15 residues. This clone is classed as hyperexpanded. This sequence joins TRBV19 and TRBJ2-1; a possible D gene is TRBD1 (6 bases). The TCR sequence derives from a human patient who received a liver transplant. The graft donor may account for some of the T cells. The material was CD8+ T cells from blood, obtained approximately 43 months after liver transplant. This CDR3 reads CASSIVQGPYNEQFF. CDR3 DNA: TGTGCCAGTAGTATTGTTCAGGGGCCGTACAATGAGCAGTTCTTC.